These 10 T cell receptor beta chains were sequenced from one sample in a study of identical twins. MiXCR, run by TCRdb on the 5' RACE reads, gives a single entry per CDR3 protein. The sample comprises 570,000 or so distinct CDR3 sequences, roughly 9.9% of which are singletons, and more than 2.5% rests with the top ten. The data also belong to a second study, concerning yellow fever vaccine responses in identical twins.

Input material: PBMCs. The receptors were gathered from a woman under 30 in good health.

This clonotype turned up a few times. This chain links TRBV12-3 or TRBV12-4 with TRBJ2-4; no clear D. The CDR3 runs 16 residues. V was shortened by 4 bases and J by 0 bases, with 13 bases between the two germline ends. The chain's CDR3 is CASSSSSRGAKNIQYF. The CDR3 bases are TGTGCCAGCAGTTCTTCCAGCCGTGGAGCCAAAAACATTCAGTACTTC.

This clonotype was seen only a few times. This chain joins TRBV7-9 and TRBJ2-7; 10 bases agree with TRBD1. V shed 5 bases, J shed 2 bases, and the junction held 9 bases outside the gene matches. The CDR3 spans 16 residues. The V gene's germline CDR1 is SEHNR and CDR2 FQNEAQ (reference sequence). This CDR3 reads CASSPEGGQGAYEQYF. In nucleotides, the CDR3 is TGTGCCAGCAGCCCGGAGGGAGGACAGGGGGCCTACGAGCAGTACTTC.

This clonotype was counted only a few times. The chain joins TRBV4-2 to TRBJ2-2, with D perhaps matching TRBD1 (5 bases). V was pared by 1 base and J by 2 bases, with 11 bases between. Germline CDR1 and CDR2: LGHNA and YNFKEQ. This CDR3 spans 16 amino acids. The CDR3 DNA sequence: TGTGCCAGCAGCCAAGTTCTGGACACAAACACCGGGGAGCTGTTTTTT. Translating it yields CASSQVLDTNTGELFF.

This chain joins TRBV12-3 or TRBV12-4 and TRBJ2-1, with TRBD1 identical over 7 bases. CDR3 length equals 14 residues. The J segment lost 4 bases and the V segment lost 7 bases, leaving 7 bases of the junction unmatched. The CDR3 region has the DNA TGTGCCAGCACCCAACTACAGGGGTACAATGAGCAGTTCTTC. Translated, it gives CASTQLQGYNEQFF.

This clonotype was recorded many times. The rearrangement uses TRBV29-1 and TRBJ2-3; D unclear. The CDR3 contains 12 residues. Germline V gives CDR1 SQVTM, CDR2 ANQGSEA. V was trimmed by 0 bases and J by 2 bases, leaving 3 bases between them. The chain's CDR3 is CSVEDYTDTQYF. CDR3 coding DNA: TGCAGCGTTGAAGACTACACAGATACGCAGTATTTT.

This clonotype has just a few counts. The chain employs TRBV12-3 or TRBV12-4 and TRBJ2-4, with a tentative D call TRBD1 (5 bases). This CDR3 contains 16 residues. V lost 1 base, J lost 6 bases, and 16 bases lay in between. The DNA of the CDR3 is TGTGCCAGCAGTTTAGGAGCAGGGATCCTCGGAAACATTCAGTACTTC. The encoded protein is CASSLGAGILGNIQYF.

The CDR3 region has the DNA TGTGCCAGCAGAGCCGGGACAGGGATCGACGAGCAGTACTTC. Amino acid sequence: CASRAGTGIDEQYF. The chain carries TRBV2 and TRBJ2-7; TRBD1 matches at 9 bases. V was clipped by 6 bases and J by 5 bases; unmatched bases: 8. The CDR3 consists of 14 residues. The germline CDR1 and CDR2 sequences are SNHLY and FYNNEI.

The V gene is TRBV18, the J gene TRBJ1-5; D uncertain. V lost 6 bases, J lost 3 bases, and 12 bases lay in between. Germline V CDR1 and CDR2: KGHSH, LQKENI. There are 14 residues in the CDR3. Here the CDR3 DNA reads TGTGCCAGCTCCCCGGGTGAGGTCAATCAGCCCCAGCATTTT. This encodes CASSPGEVNQPQHF.

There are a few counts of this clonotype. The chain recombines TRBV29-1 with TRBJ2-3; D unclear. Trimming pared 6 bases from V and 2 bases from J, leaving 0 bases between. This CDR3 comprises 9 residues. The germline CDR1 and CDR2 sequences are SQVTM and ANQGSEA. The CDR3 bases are TGCAGCGTCACAGATACGCAGTATTTT. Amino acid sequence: CSVTDTQYF.

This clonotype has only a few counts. The CDR3 DNA follows: TGTGCCAGCAGTTTTCGTGGGAGAGACTACGAGCAGTACTTC. This gives the protein CASSFRGRDYEQYF. The chain couples TRBV27 to TRBJ2-7, with TRBD2 as a possible D gene (5 bases). The CDR3 sequence is 14 residues long. The germline V and J ends were trimmed by 3 bases and 3 bases, with 12 bases remaining between them. Germline V lookup: CDR1 MNHEY, CDR2 SMNVEV (reference sequence).